The clone carrying this T cell receptor delta chain has more than one count but fewer than ten. A much larger clone differs from this one at a single base, so this may be a read error. In the same sample, other DNA sequences code for this CDR3. These data originate in a study of gamma-delta chains in newborns, infants, children. On the study more broadly: Polyclonal expansion of innate γδ T cells after birth follows microbial exposure.

CDR3 length: 15 residues. The germline V gene encodes CDR1 GEAIGNYY and CDR2 EKD. TCRdb reran clone calling via CATT on the reads. The data hold 5,800 or so delta-chain clones, with roughly 0.4% observed a single time. The V and J genes are TRDV2 and TRDJ4; 9 positions agree with TRDD3. The TCR was taken from a child who was a newborn, infant or young child, either healthy, febrile or measles-vaccinated (not recorded which). Sequencing input: blood. The CDR3 nucleotides read TGCGCCTGTGACACGGTGGGGGATAGCGCCAGACCCCTGATCTTT. Translated, it gives CACDTVGDSARPLIF.